One sample yielded the 8 T cell receptor beta chains listed below, sequenced in a study of cytomegalovirus exposure and HLA in healthy donors. The PCR had 60 Vbeta and 13 Jbeta primers. Some clones are missing from TCRdb's copy, which holds only in-frame ones; the method was immunoSEQ multiplex PCR. The table shows some 98,000 clones, with around 10% occurring only once. The sequenced sample consisted of PBMCs. The receptors were gathered from a man over 45 in good health and CMV-seropositive.

A few counts support this clone. The chain links TRBV7-3 to TRBJ2-7; D is possibly TRBD1 (5 bases). The V end lost 2 bases, the J end lost 0 bases, and 11 bases lay between the germline ends. Germline lookup yields CDR1 SGHTA and CDR2 FQGTGA. The CDR3 sequence is 15 residues long. The CDR3 loop reads CASSLGARNSYEQYF. In DNA, the CDR3 is TGTGCCAGCAGCTTAGGGGCGCGAAACTCCTACGAGCAGTACTTC.

This clone was seen more than once but under ten times. This rearrangement joins TRBV14 to TRBJ2-1; maybe TRBD2 (6 bases). Trimming took 4 bases from V and 2 from J, leaving 12 bases between them. The CDR3 length is 15 residues. Germline CDR1 is SGHDN and CDR2 is FVKESK. DNA for the CDR3: TGTGCCAGCAGCCCAGGGACTCGCCCCTACAATGAGCAGTTCTTC. Protein: CASSPGTRPYNEQFF.

The chain employs TRBV2 and TRBJ2-1; 7 nucleotides align to TRBD2. The CDR3 consists of 14 residues. V dropped 3 bases and J dropped 1; count of bases not matched to a gene: 0. Germline V gives CDR1 SNHLY, CDR2 FYNNEI. This CDR3 reads CASSERESYNEQFF. DNA of the CDR3: TGTGCCAGCAGTGAGCGGGAGTCCTACAATGAGCAGTTCTTC.

The chain employs TRBV7-2 and TRBJ2-7; a weak D match, TRBD2 (5 bases). CDR3 length equals 16 residues. Germline V gives CDR1 SGHTA, CDR2 FQGNSA. The V end was cut by 2 bases, the J end by 0 bases, with 14 bases between. CDR3 sequence: CASSLRSGIASYEQYF. CDR3 in DNA: TGTGCCAGCAGCTTACGCTCCGGGATCGCCTCCTACGAGCAGTACTTC.

Note on this clone: In the same sample, other DNA sequences code for this CDR3. The rearrangement joins TRBV7-9 to TRBJ1-3; unclear D gene. Germline V CDR1 and CDR2: SEHNR, FQNEAQ (reference sequence). V gave up 1 base and J gave up 1 base, with 8 bases separating them. The CDR3 sequence is 15 residues long. The chain's CDR3 is CASSLGAESGNTIYF. In nucleotides, the CDR3 is TGTGCCAGCAGCTTAGGTGCTGAGTCTGGAAACACCATATATTTT.

The chain uses TRBV5-1 and TRBJ2-7; D call uncertain. The CDR3 contains 14 residues. The ends were cut back, 0 bases at V and 3 bases at J, with 10 bases in the middle. Germline CDR1 SGHRS, CDR2 YFSETQ. The CDR3 sequence: CASSLAAGNYEQYF. As DNA, the CDR3 is TGCGCCAGCAGCTTGGCGGCAGGAAACTACGAGCAGTACTTC.

This chain connects TRBV10-3 to TRBJ1-1, with D hard to call. The CDR3 is 13 amino acids. Between the trimmed V and J ends, which lost 10 bases and 0 bases, there was a span of 12 bases. The V gene's germline CDR1 is ENHRY and CDR2 SYGVKD. The CDR3 here is CATRQDLNTEAFF. CDR3 nucleotide sequence: TGTGCCACCAGACAAGACTTGAACACTGAAGCTTTCTTT.

This chain connects TRBV9 to TRBJ2-1, with 10 bases lining up with TRBD2. The CDR3 has 15 amino acids. CDR1 and CDR2 (germline): SGDLS, YYNGEE. Trimming took 3 bases from V and 1 from J; bases not matched to a gene: 1. DNA of the CDR3: TGTGCCAGCAGCGCTAGCGGGAGATCCTACAATGAGCAGTTCTTC. Residues: CASSASGRSYNEQFF.